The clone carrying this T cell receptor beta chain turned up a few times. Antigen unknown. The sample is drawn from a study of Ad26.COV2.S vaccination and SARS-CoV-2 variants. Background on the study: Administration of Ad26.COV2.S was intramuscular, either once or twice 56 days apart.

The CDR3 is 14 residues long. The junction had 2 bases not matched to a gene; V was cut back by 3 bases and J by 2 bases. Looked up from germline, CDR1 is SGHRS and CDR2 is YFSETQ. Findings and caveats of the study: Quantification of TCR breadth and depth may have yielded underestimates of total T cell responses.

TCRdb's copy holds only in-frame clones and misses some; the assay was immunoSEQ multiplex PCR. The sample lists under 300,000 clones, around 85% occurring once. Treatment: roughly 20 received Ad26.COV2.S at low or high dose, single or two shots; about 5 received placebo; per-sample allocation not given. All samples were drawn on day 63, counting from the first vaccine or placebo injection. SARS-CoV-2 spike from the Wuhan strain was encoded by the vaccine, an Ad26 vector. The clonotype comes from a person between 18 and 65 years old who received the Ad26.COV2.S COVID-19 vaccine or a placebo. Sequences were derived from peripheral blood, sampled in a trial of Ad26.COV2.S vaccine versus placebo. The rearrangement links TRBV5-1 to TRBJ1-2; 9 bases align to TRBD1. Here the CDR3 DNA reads TGCGCCAGCAGCTCCGGGACAGGGAACTATGGCTACACCTTC. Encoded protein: CASSSGTGNYGYTF.